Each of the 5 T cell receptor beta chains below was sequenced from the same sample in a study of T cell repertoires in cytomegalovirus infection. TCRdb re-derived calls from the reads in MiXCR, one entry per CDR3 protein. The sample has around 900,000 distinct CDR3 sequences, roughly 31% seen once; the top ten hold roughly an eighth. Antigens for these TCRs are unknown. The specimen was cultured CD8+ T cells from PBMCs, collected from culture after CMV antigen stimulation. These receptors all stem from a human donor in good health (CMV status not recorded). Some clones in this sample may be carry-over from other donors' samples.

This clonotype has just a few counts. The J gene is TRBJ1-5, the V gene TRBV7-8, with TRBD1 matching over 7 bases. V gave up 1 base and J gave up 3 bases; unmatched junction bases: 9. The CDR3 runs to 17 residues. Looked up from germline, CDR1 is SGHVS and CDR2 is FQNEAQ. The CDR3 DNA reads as TGTGCCAGCAGCTTAGGGTTCCAGGGACAGTACAATCAGCCCCAGCATTTT. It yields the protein CASSLGFQGQYNQPQHF.

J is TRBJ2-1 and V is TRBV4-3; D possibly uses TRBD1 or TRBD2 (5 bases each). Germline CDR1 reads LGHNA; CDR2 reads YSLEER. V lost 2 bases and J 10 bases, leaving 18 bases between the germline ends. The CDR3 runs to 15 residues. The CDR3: CASSQLRGFWGEQFF. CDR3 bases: TGCGCCAGCAGCCAACTAAGGGGTTTTTGGGGGGAGCAGTTCTTC.

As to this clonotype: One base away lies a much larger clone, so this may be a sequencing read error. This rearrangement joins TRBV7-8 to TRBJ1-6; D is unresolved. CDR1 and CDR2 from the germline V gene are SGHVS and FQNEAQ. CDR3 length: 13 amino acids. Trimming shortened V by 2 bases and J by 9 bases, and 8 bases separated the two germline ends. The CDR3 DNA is TGTGCCAGCAGCTTAAGAGGCAGTTCACCCCTCCACTTT. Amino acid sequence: CASSLRGSSPLHF.

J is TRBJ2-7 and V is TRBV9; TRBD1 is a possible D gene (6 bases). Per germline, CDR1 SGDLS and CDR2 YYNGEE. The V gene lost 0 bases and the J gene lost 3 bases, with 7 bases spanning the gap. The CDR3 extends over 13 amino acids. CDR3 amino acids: CASSVEDSYEQYF. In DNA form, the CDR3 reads TGTGCCAGCAGCGTAGAGGACAGCTACGAGCAGTACTTC.

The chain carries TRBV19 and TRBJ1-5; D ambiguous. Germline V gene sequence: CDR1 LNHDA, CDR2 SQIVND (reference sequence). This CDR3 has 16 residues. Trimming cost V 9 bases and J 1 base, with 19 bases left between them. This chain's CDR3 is CASLRRGIKSNQPQHF. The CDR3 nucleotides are TGTGCCAGCCTGAGGAGAGGGATCAAGAGCAATCAGCCCCAGCATTTT.